This TCR beta chain was obtained from a study of cytomegalovirus exposure and HLA in healthy donors. Amplification used 60 Vbeta primers and 13 Jbeta primers. Libraries were prepared by immunoSEQ multiplex PCR; TCRdb keeps only in-frame clonotypes and omits some of them. The repertoire holds roughly 100,000 clones, with around 74% as singletons. As concerns this clone: Its antigen is still unknown.

Points from the study as a whole: V- and J-gene trimming in TCR beta was tied to a missense DCLRE1C variant by an analysis performed later. Per a later analysis, HLA-associated TCR beta chains showed more clonal expansion than other, equally common TCR beta chains. TCR beta sequences reportedly predicted most subjects' HLA-A and HLA-B alleles accurately.

The CDR3 contains 16 residues. CDR1 SGHTA and CDR2 FQGNSA come from the germline V gene. V was pared by 5 bases and J by 3 bases, with 13 bases of the junction left unmatched. The source is a woman between 35 and 50 years old in good health and CMV-seropositive. The V and J genes are TRBV7-2 and TRBJ2-7; 7 bases are shared with TRBD2. The sample was PBMCs. The DNA for the CDR3 is TGTGCCAGCAGCCTGCTACCAGCGGGACGATACTACGAGCAGTACTTC. This sequence encodes CASSLLPAGRYYEQYF.